The 30 T cell receptor beta chains below come from one sample, sequenced in a study of T cells in Graves' hyperthyroidism and ophthalmopathy. RNA transcripts provided the source from which TCR beta CDR3 regions were amplified. In the first-round RT-PCR of the TCR CDR3, the HTBI primer set was used. Each CDR3 protein is one row after TCRdb ran MiXCR on the multiplex PCR reads. The data show about 640,000 distinct CDR3 sequences, about 20% seen once. Sequenced input: blood. All receptors derive from a man younger than 45 with Graves' ophthalmopathy.

This clonotype was observed a handful of times. A junction boundary mismatches the germline segment, possibly from a read error. The gene calls are TRBV4-1 and TRBJ2-7; D is ambiguous. The CDR3 loop spans 13 amino acids. Germline loops: CDR1 MGHRA, CDR2 YSYEKL. The CDR3 DNA reads as TGCGCCAGCAGCCCCCGGACCTCCCACGAGCAGTACTTC. It encodes CASSPRTSHEQYF.

This clonotype occurred once. The rearrangement uses TRBV7-9 and TRBJ2-1; TRBD1 or TRBD2 may be the D gene (5 bases each). Trimming left V 7 bases short and J 8 bases short, with 18 bases between. This CDR3 is built from 14 residues. CDR1 and CDR2 (germline): SEHNR, FQNEAQ (reference sequence). The CDR3 loop is CASTSPGPGDEQFF. In DNA form, the CDR3 reads TGTGCCAGCACCTCACCGGGGCCGGGCGATGAGCAGTTCTTC.

The chain employs TRBV20-1 and TRBJ2-7, with D unclear. Germline V lookup: CDR1 DFQATT, CDR2 SNEGSKA (reference sequence). CDR3 length: 13 amino acids. V was pared by 0 bases and J by 0 bases, with 6 bases between. CDR3 in DNA: TGCAGTGCTAGAGATTTACTCTCCTACGAGCAGTACTTC. As protein: CSARDLLSYEQYF.

In its sample, this clonotype was seen many times. The V gene is TRBV2, the J gene TRBJ1-5; TRBD1 agrees at 12 bases. The CDR3 has 16 residues. From germline, CDR1 is SNHLY and CDR2 FYNNEI. After removal of 5 bases from V and 5 bases from J, the junction contained 7 bases not matched to a gene. The CDR3 nucleotides read TGTGCCAGCAGTAGACTTGGGACAGGGGGCGATCAGCCCCAGCATTTT. This sequence encodes CASSRLGTGGDQPQHF.

The table lists this clonotype with many counts. The CDR3 region has the DNA TGTGCCAGCAGTGAAGCAGGGCAGGGTCTCGGCGAGCAGTACTTC. Residues: CASSEAGQGLGEQYF. V and J are TRBV6-1 and TRBJ2-7, with D maybe TRBD1 (5 bases). CDR3 size: 15 residues. CDR1 MNHNS and CDR2 SASEGT come from the germline V gene. V lost 0 bases and J 6 bases, leaving 15 bases between the germline ends.

This clonotype was observed many times. The CDR3 reads CASSLLAGAKTGELFF. CDR3 DNA sequence: TGTGCCAGCAGCCTACTAGCGGGAGCCAAAACCGGGGAGCTGTTTTTT. The chain combines TRBV3-1 with TRBJ2-2; 11 bases map to TRBD2. V shed 4 bases and J 5 bases; nucleotides not matched to a gene: 6. CDR1 and CDR2 from the germline V gene are LGHDT and YNNKEL (reference sequence). CDR3 length: 16 amino acids.

This clonotype was counted between two and nine times. V and J are TRBV20-1 and TRBJ2-3; D is undetermined. CDR1 is DFQATT, CDR2 SNEGSKA, per germline (reference sequence). The V and J ends lost 5 bases and 4 bases respectively, with 19 bases between them. The CDR3 is made up of 15 amino acids. CDR3 nucleotides: TGCAGTGCTTCCTCGGGTCTTTCTGCTCCAGATACGCAGTATTTT. Translating it yields CSASSGLSAPDTQYF.

The sample holds many counts of this clonotype. The gene calls are TRBV20-1 and TRBJ1-5; tentative D call: TRBD1 (5 bases). The CDR3 is 15 residues long. Trimming shortened V by 4 bases and J by 0 bases, and 13 bases separated the two germline ends. Germline V gene sequence: CDR1 DFQATT, CDR2 SNEGSKA (reference sequence). This chain's CDR3 is CSAILGGDSNQPQHF. CDR3 in DNA: TGCAGTGCTATATTAGGAGGGGATAGCAATCAGCCCCAGCATTTT.

This chain connects TRBV7-8 to TRBJ1-2; D is undetermined. The CDR3 contains 13 residues. Per germline, CDR1 SGHVS and CDR2 FQNEAQ. V lost 1 base, J lost 10 bases, and 13 bases lay in between. CDR3 sequence: CASSLGEGLDYTF. The CDR3 nucleotides are TGTGCCAGCAGCTTAGGTGAAGGGTTGGACTACACCTTC.

The table lists this clonotype with a few counts. V usage is TRBV7-6 and J usage is TRBJ2-1, with 7 bases matching TRBD2. This CDR3 spans 14 amino acids. CDR1 and CDR2 from the germline V gene are SGHVS and FNYEAQ. V shed 1 base, J shed 9 bases, and the junction held 6 bases outside the gene matches. CDR3 amino acids: CASSLDGPGGEQFF. The DNA of the CDR3 is TGTGCCAGCAGCTTAGATGGACCGGGAGGTGAGCAGTTCTTC. The full variable domain, with the rest looked up from reference TRBV7-6 and TRBJ2-1, is GAGVSQSPRYKVTKRGQDVALRCDPISGHVSLYWYRQALGQGPEFLTYFNYEAQQDKSGLPNDRFSAERPEGSISTLTIQRTEQRDSAMYRCASSLDGPGGEQFFGPGTRLTVL.

This clonotype came up a few times. The V and J genes are TRBV2 and TRBJ1-4; the match to TRBD1 covers 7 bases. V dropped 1 base and J dropped 6; count of bases not matched to a gene: 5. Germline-derived CDR1 and CDR2 are SNHLY and FYNNEI. CDR3 size: 15 residues. The CDR3 DNA reads as TGTGCCAGCAGTGAAGTGGAGGGGGCGGATGAAAAACTGTTTTTT. This gives the protein CASSEVEGADEKLFF.

About this clonotype: This could be a read error, since a much larger clone is one nucleotide away. The genes are TRBV11-2 and TRBJ2-3, with D perhaps TRBD1 (6 bases). Germline assignment: CDR1 SGHAT and CDR2 FQNNGV. This CDR3 has 14 amino acids. V dropped 6 bases and J dropped 4 bases, with 14 bases sitting between them. The CDR3 DNA is TGTGCCAGCAGACTTAGGACAGCTCCAGATACGCAGTATTTT. Its protein product is CASRLRTAPDTQYF.

This clonotype turned up a few times. V and J are TRBV20-1 and TRBJ2-7, with 8 bases matching TRBD2. Germline lookup yields CDR1 DFQATT and CDR2 SNEGSKA (reference sequence). The CDR3 loop spans 15 amino acids. J gave up 4 bases and V 0 bases, and 8 bases lay outside the gene matches. The CDR3 spells CSARDAREAGYEQYF. The DNA of the CDR3 is TGCAGTGCTAGAGATGCGCGGGAGGCCGGGTACGAGCAGTACTTC.

The chain recombines TRBV25-1 with TRBJ1-6; no clear D. V lost 4 bases, J lost 15 bases, and 13 bases lay in between. CDR3 length equals 12 residues. The V gene's germline CDR1 is MGHDK and CDR2 SYGVNS. The CDR3 DNA sequence: TGTGCCAGCAGTGGCGGACTCTTAGGCCTCCACTTT. Translation gives CASSGGLLGLHF. Combining the CDR3 with reference TRBV25-1 and TRBJ1-6 gives the whole variable domain EADIYQTPRYLVIGTGKKITLECSQTMGHDKMYWYQQDPGMELHLIHYSYGVNSTEKGDLSSESTVSRIRTEHFPLTLESARPSHTSQYLCASSGGLLGLHFGNGTRLTVT.

This clonotype was seen repeatedly, ten times or more. The rearrangement joins TRBV6-1 to TRBJ1-5; D remains unclear. The CDR3 loop spans 12 amino acids. CDR1 and CDR2 from the germline V gene are MNHNS and SASEGT. Trimming took 1 base from V and 4 from J, leaving 2 bases between them. This CDR3 is CASSEGNQPQHF. CDR3 nucleotide sequence: TGTGCCAGCAGTGAAGGGAATCAGCCCCAGCATTTT.

The gene calls are TRBV30 and TRBJ2-7, with D possibly being TRBD2 (5 bases). The V gene's germline CDR1 is GTSNPN and CDR2 SVGIG (reference sequence). This CDR3 spans 11 amino acids. Deletions cut 2 bases from V and 8 bases from J, with 10 bases between. CDR3 in DNA: TGTGCCTGGAGTAGGGAGAGCCAGCAGTACTTC. As protein: CAWSRESQQYF.

This clonotype was observed a few times. V usage is TRBV6-5 and J usage is TRBJ2-3; 13 bases line up with TRBD2. Germline loops: CDR1 MNHEY, CDR2 SVGAGI. V shed 0 bases, J shed 3 bases, and the junction held 12 bases outside the gene matches. The CDR3 is 20 amino acids. CDR3 in amino acids: CASSYSKALAGGPGTDTQYF. The CDR3 DNA is TGTGCCAGCAGTTACTCGAAGGCACTAGCGGGAGGGCCGGGGACAGATACGCAGTATTTT.

This clonotype was seen more than once but under ten times. The V gene is TRBV2, the J gene TRBJ2-7; the D gene is possibly TRBD1 (6 bases). The CDR3 spans 14 residues. The V end was cut by 7 bases, the J end by 2 bases, with 15 bases between. In germline, CDR1 is SNHLY, CDR2 FYNNEI. CDR3 nucleotide sequence: TGTGCCAGCACCCTACAGGGTGGGGCCTACGAGCAGTACTTC. Amino acid sequence: CASTLQGGAYEQYF.

This clonotype showed up just a few times. V is TRBV6-1 and J is TRBJ1-2, with 8 bases matching TRBD1. The CDR3 runs to 15 residues. V dropped 3 bases and J dropped 8; count of bases not matched to a gene: 11. Germline V gives CDR1 MNHNS, CDR2 SASEGT. In DNA form, the CDR3 reads TGTGCCAGCAGTGATCCCGGGACAGGCTTCTACGGCTACACCTTC. Its protein product is CASSDPGTGFYGYTF.

V gene TRBV5-5 combines with J gene TRBJ1-5; a weak D match, TRBD1 (5 bases). The CDR3 loop spans 15 amino acids. Germline V lookup: CDR1 SGHKS, CDR2 YYEKEE (reference sequence). Between the trimmed V and J ends, which lost 0 bases and 2 bases, there was a span of 9 bases. The CDR3 region is CASSLGTYGNQPQHF. CDR3 sequence (DNA): TGTGCCAGCAGCTTGGGGACATACGGCAATCAGCCCCAGCATTTT.

The V gene is TRBV6-1, the J gene TRBJ1-1, with D unclear. In germline, CDR1 is MNHNS, CDR2 SASEGT. This CDR3 comprises 13 residues. V was shortened by 7 bases and J by 2 bases, with 11 bases between the two germline ends. The CDR3: CASTFDINTEAFF. The CDR3, as DNA: TGTGCCAGCACCTTCGACATCAACACTGAAGCTTTCTTT.

This clonotype has more than one count but fewer than ten. The chain uses TRBV19 and TRBJ2-1, with 8 bases aligning to TRBD2. Looked up from germline, CDR1 is LNHDA and CDR2 is SQIVND (reference sequence). The CDR3 has 15 residues. The junction had 5 bases not matched to a gene; V was cut back by 5 bases and J by 2 bases. CDR3 nucleotides: TGTGCCAGTAGTCTCGGGAGGGCCCCCTACAATGAGCAGTTCTTC. As protein: CASSLGRAPYNEQFF.

The sample holds a few counts of this clonotype. The rearrangement joins TRBV13 to TRBJ2-1; the D gene could be TRBD1 or TRBD2 (6 bases each). Trimming took off 4 bases at V and 14 bases at J, with 18 bases between the two ends. CDR3 length equals 13 residues. Looked up from germline, CDR1 is PRHDT and CDR2 is FYEKMQ (reference sequence). The CDR3 DNA reads TGTGCCAGCAGCTCGGGGGCTTCGAGATATAAGTTCTTC. Its protein is CASSSGASRYKFF.

This clonotype was seen many times. The V gene is TRBV5-1, the J gene TRBJ2-2, with 8 bases fitting TRBD1. Germline assignment: CDR1 SGHRS and CDR2 YFSETQ. The CDR3 runs 16 residues. Trimming cost V 6 bases and J 0 bases; bases outside gene matches: 7. The CDR3: CASTRDRTANTGELFF. In nucleotides, the CDR3 is TGCGCCAGCACCCGGGACAGGACCGCGAACACCGGGGAGCTGTTTTTT.

Only a few counts were recorded for this clonotype. V and J are TRBV29-1 and TRBJ2-3; 9 bases map to TRBD2. Trimming removed 5 bases from V and 3 bases from J; junction bases left unmatched: 6. Germline V CDR1 and CDR2: SQVTM, ANQGSEA. The CDR3 has 14 residues. The CDR3 DNA is TGCAGCGTTTACACGGGACTAGCAACAGATACGCAGTATTTT. It is translated as CSVYTGLATDTQYF.

The chain is built from TRBV28 and TRBJ1-2; unclear D gene. Trimming removed 3 bases at V and 0 bases at J, with 5 bases between. The V gene's germline CDR1 is MDHEN and CDR2 SYDVKM. The CDR3 runs 13 residues. The chain's CDR3 is CASSFRPNYGYTF. The DNA of the CDR3 is TGTGCCAGCAGTTTTCGGCCTAACTATGGCTACACCTTC.

The chain joins TRBV4-1 to TRBJ1-3; 8 bases agree with TRBD1. The germline V gene has CDR1 MGHRA and CDR2 YSYEKL. The junction had 8 bases not matched to a gene; V was cut back by 3 bases and J by 4 bases. The length of the CDR3 is 16 residues. CDR3 residues: CASSQEDRAGGNTIYF. CDR3 nucleotide sequence: TGCGCCAGCAGCCAGGAGGACAGGGCAGGGGGAAACACCATATATTTT.

This clonotype was counted many times. The CDR3 here is CASSEELAGKHEQFF. The CDR3 DNA sequence: TGTGCCAGCAGTGAAGAACTAGCGGGAAAACATGAGCAGTTCTTC. The chain is built from TRBV2 and TRBJ2-1, with 10 nucleotides matching TRBD2. V lost 1 base, J lost 8 bases, and 5 bases stayed unmatched. The germline V gene encodes CDR1 SNHLY and CDR2 FYNNEI. This CDR3 is 15 amino acids long. Filled out from reference TRBV2 and TRBJ2-1, the complete variable domain reads EPEVTQTPSHQVTQMGQEVILRCVPISNHLYFYWYRQILGQKVEFLVSFYNNEISEKSEIFDDQFSVERPDGSNFTLKIRSTKLEDSAMYFCASSEELAGKHEQFFGPGTRLTVL.

This clonotype has more than one count but fewer than ten. The chain couples TRBV27 to TRBJ2-5, with 9 bases fitting TRBD1. Unmatched junction bases numbered 11, after V lost 7 bases and J lost 5 bases. The length of the CDR3 is 15 residues. Germline V gene data show CDR1 as MNHEY and CDR2 as SMNVEV (reference sequence). The CDR3 here is CASKPGTGTGETQYF. The CDR3 DNA reads TGTGCCAGCAAACCCGGGACAGGGACGGGGGAGACCCAGTACTTC.

The chain employs TRBV6-2 or TRBV6-3 and TRBJ2-1, with TRBD2 as a possible D gene (7 bases). Germline CDR1 reads MNHEY; CDR2 reads SVGEGT. The CDR3 sequence is 15 residues long. The V end was cut by 4 bases, the J end by 6 bases, with 16 bases between. The CDR3 DNA reads TGTGCCAGCAGTTTTGGGGGGAGGGGGATCAATGAGCAGTTCTTC. It is translated as CASSFGGRGINEQFF.